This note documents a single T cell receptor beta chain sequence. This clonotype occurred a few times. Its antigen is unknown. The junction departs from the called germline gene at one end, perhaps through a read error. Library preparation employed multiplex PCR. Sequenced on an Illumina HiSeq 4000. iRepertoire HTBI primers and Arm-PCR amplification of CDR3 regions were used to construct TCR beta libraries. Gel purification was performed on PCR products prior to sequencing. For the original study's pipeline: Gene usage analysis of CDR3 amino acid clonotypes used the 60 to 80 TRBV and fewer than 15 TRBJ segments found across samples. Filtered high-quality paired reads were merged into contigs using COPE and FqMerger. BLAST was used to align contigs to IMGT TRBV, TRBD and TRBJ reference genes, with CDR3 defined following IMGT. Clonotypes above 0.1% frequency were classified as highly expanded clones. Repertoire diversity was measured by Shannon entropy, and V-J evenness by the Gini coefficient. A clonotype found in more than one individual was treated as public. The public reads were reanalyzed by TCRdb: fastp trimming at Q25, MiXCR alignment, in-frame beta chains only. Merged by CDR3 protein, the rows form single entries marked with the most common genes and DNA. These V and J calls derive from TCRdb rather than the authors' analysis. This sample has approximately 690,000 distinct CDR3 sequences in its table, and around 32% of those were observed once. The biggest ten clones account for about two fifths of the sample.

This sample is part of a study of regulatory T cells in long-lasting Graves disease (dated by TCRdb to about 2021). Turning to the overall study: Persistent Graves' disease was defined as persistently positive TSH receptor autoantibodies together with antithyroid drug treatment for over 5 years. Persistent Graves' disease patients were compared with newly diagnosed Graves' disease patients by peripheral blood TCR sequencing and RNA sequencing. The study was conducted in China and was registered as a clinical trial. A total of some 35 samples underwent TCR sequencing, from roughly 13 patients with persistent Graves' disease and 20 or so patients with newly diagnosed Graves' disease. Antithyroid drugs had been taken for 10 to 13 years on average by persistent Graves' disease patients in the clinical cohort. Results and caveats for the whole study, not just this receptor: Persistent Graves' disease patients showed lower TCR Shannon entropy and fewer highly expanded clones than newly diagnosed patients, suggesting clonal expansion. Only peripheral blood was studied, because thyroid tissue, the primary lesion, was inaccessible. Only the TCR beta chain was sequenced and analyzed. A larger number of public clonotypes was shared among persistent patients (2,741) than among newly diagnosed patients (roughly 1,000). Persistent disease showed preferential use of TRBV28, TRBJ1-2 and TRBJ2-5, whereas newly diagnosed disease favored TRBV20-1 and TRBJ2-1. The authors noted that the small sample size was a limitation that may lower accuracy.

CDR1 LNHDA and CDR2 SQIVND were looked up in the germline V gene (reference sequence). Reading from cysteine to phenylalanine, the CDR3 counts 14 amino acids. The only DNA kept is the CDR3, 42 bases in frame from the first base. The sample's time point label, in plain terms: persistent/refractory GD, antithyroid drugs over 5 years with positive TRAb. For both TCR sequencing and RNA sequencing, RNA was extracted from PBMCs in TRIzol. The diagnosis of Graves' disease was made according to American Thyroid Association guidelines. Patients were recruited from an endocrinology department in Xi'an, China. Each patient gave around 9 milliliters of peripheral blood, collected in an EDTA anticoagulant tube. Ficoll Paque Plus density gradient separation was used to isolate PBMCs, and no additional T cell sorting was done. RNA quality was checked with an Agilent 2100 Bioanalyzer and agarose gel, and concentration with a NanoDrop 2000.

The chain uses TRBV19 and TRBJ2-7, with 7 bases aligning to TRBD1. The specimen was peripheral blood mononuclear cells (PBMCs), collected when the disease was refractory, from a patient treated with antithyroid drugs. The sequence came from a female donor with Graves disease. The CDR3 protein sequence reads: CASSTGTVGYEQYF. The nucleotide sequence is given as TGTGCCAGCAGTACAGGGACAGTAGGCTACGAGCAGTACTTC.